The present entry profiles one T cell receptor beta chain with its context. Its antigen is unidentified. Profiled with immunoSEQ multiplex PCR; TCRdb holds only in-frame clones, not every one. The sample records under 250,000 clones, about nine tenths being singletons. The record originates from a study of cytomegalovirus exposure and HLA in healthy donors. Study-wide context: The 500 to 750 first-cohort repertoires and the 95 to 150 validation repertoires shared the same platform, a later analysis reported. Study conclusions and caveats: Clusters of TCRs from the first cohort tended to co-occur in the 90 to 150 validation repertoires (as a later analysis found).

The CDR3 loop spans 13 amino acids. The V gene's germline CDR1 is WNHNN and CDR2 SYGVQD (reference sequence). Trimming stripped 2 bases from V and 4 bases from J, with 8 bases between. The rearrangement joins TRBV10-1 to TRBJ1-2; D gene unclear. Sequences were obtained from PBMCs. The sequence was collected from a woman between 18 and 30 years old in good health and CMV-seropositive. The CDR3 nucleotides read TGCGCCAGCAGTGAGGGGCTCCCCTATGGCTACACCTTC. This codes for CASSEGLPYGYTF.